The 8 T cell receptor beta chains presented below share a single source sample, sequenced in a study of shared clonotypes between healthy human individuals. Sequencing was performed with immunoSEQ multiplex PCR; in TCRdb, only in-frame clones are kept and a portion is missing. The sample records more than 500,000 clones, around 96% being singletons. Selected positively for CCR7 and CD45RO-negative, naive CD8 cells excluded terminally differentiated effector memory CD45RA+ cells. Specimen: naive CD8+ T cells sorted from blood. These receptors came from a woman in her 30s in good health.

The J gene is TRBJ1-4, the V gene TRBV11-2, with 9 bases that match TRBD1. CDR1 and CDR2 from the germline V gene are SGHAT and FQNNGV. The CDR3 length is 15 residues. J was trimmed by 7 bases and V by 5 bases; bases with no gene match: 8. Here the CDR3 reads CASSQTGTGSEKLFF. As DNA, the CDR3 is TGTGCCAGCAGCCAAACCGGGACAGGGAGTGAAAAACTGTTTTTT. The whole variable domain, remainder taken from reference TRBV11-2 and TRBJ1-4, is EAGVAQSPRYKIIEKRQSVAFWCNPISGHATLYWYQQILGQGPKLLIQFQNNGVVDDSQLPKDRFSAERLKGVDSTLKIQPAKLEDSAVYLCASSQTGTGSEKLFFGSGTQLSVL.

CDR3 bases: TGTGCCAGCAGTGGGACAGGGCGATTACCGAACACTGAAGCTTTCTTT. It encodes CASSGTGRLPNTEAFF. The rearrangement joins TRBV28 to TRBJ1-1, with TRBD1 matching over 9 bases. The CDR3 runs to 16 residues. After removal of 5 bases from V and 1 base from J, the junction contained 8 bases not matched to a gene. Germline assignment: CDR1 MDHEN and CDR2 SYDVKM.

The chain combines TRBV27 with TRBJ2-7; D not certain. The CDR3 consists of 14 residues. The V end was cut by 2 bases, the J end by 2 bases, with 10 bases between. The germline V gene encodes CDR1 MNHEY and CDR2 SMNVEV (reference sequence). The CDR3 loop is CASSLKQKPYEQYF. The CDR3 DNA sequence: TGTGCCAGCAGTTTAAAACAGAAGCCCTACGAGCAGTACTTC.

Notes on this clone: At one of its ends the junction is not consistent with the germline gene, which may arise from a read error. This sequence joins TRBV9 and TRBJ2-5; D gene uncertain. This CDR3 contains 13 residues. Per germline, CDR1 SGDLS and CDR2 YYNGEE. CDR3 sequence (DNA): TGTGCCAGCAGCGTAGACATAGGAGAGCCCCAGTACTTC. It yields the protein CASSVDIGEPQYF.

This chain links TRBV28 with TRBJ2-2, with TRBD1 matching 7 bases. The germline CDR1 and CDR2 sequences are MDHEN and SYDVKM. V lost 6 bases, J lost 7 bases, and 11 bases stayed unmatched. This CDR3 region has 15 residues. The CDR3 is CASSPTGMGIGELFF. CDR3 sequence (DNA): TGTGCCAGCAGCCCGACAGGGATGGGGATCGGGGAGCTGTTTTTT.

This chain uses TRBV29-1 with TRBJ2-2, with D perhaps being TRBD1 or TRBD2 (5 bases each). Trimming shortened V by 8 bases and J by 5 bases, and 12 bases separated the two germline ends. Germline assignment: CDR1 SQVTM and CDR2 ANQGSEA. This CDR3 comprises 12 residues. The CDR3 loop reads CSSEGSTGELFF. Written as DNA, the CDR3 is TGCAGCTCCGAGGGGAGTACCGGGGAGCTGTTTTTT.

V usage is TRBV10-3 and J usage is TRBJ2-7; 10 bases fit TRBD2. CDR1 ENHRY and CDR2 SYGVKD come from the germline V gene. The ends lost 4 bases at V and 5 bases at J; junction bases unmatched: 11. The CDR3 runs 16 residues. The CDR3, as DNA: TGTGCCATCAGTGCCCCTAGCGGGAGTACTTCAGACGAGCAGTACTTC. This encodes CAISAPSGSTSDEQYF.

This chain joins TRBV25-1 and TRBJ2-7; the match to TRBD2 covers 7 bases. The CDR3 consists of 16 residues. After removal of 6 bases from V and 0 bases from J, the junction contained 11 bases not matched to a gene. Per the germline V gene, CDR1 is MGHDK and CDR2 is SYGVNS. The CDR3 loop is CASRGGIATCSYEQYF. CDR3 in DNA: TGTGCCAGCAGGGGGGGGATCGCAACTTGCTCCTACGAGCAGTACTTC.